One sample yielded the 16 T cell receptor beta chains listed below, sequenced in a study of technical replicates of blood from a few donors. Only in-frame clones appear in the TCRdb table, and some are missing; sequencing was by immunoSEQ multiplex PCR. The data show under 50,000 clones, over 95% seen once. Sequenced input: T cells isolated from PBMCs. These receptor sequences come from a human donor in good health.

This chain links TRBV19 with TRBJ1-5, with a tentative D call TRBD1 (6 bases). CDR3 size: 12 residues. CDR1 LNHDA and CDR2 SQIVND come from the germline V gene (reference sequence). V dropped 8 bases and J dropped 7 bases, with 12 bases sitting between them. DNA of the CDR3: TGTGCCAGTGGGACAATTTCCCAGCCCCAGCATTTT. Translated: CASGTISQPQHF.

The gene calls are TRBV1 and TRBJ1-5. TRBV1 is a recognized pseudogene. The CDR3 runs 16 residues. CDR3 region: CTSSQDREGPNQPQHF. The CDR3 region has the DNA TGCACCAGCAGCCAAGATCGGGAGGGTCCGAATCAGCCCCAGCATTTT.

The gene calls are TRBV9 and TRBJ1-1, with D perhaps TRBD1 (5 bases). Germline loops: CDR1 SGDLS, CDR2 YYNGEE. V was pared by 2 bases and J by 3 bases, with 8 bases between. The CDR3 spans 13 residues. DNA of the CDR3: TGTGCCAGCAGCGTGTCAGGGCACACTGAAGCTTTCTTT. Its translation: CASSVSGHTEAFF.

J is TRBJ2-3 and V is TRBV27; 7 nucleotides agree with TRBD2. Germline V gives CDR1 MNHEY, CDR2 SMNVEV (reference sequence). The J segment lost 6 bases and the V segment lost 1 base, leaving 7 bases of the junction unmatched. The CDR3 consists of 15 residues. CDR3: CASSLYGRSGDTQYF. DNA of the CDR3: TGTGCCAGCAGTTTATACGGGAGGTCAGGTGATACGCAGTATTTT.

CDR3 region: CATSRGSRTSGSYNEQFF. The CDR3 DNA sequence: TGTGCCACCAGCAGAGGGAGTCGGACTAGCGGGTCCTACAATGAGCAGTTCTTC. The V and J genes are TRBV15 and TRBJ2-1; 11 bases match TRBD2. Germline V gives CDR1 LNHNV, CDR2 YYDKDF (reference sequence). The CDR3 runs 18 residues. The trim removed 1 base at V and 1 base at J, leaving 6 bases unmatched.

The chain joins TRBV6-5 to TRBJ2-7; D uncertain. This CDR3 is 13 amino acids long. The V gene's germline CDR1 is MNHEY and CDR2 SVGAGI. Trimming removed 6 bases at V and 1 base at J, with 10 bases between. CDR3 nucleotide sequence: TGTGCCAGCAGCCTAGAGGCATCCTACGAGCAGTACTTC. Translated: CASSLEASYEQYF.

This chain's CDR3 is CASSSPMTGGSYGYTF. The CDR3 nucleotides read TGTGCCAGCAGTTCCCCTATGACAGGGGGCAGTTATGGCTACACCTTC. V gene TRBV28 combines with J gene TRBJ1-2, with 10 positions matching TRBD1. This CDR3 is built from 16 residues. J lost 5 bases, V lost 4 bases, and 10 bases had no gene match. Germline lookup yields CDR1 MDHEN and CDR2 SYDVKM.

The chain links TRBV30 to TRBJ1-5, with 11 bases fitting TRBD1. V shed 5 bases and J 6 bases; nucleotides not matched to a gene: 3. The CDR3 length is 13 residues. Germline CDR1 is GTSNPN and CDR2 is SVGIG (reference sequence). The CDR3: CAWGTGGSQPQHF. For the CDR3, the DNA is TGTGCCTGGGGGACAGGGGGGAGTCAGCCCCAGCATTTT.

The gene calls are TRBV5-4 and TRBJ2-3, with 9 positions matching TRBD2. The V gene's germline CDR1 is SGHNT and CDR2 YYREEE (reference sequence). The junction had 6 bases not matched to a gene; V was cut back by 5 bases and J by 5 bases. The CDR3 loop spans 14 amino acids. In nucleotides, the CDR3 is TGTGCCAGCAGGTTGACAGCGGGAGGAGATACGCAGTATTTT. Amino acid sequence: CASRLTAGGDTQYF. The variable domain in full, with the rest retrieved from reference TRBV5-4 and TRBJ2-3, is ETGVTQSPTHLIKTRGQQVTLRCSSQSGHNTVSWYQQALGQGPQFIFQYYREEENGRGNFPPRFSGLQFPNYSSELNVNALELDDSALYLCASRLTAGGDTQYFGPGTRLTVL.

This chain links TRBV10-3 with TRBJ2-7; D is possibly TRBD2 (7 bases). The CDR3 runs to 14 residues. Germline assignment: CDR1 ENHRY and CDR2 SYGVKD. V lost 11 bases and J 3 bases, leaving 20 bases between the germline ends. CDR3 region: CAASWSGEGYEQYF. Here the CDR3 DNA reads TGTGCCGCCTCCTGGTCAGGGGAGGGCTACGAGCAGTACTTC.

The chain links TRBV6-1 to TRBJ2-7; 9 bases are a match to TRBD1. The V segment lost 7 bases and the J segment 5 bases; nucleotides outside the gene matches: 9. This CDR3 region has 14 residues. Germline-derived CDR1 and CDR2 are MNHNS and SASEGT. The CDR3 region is CASNLGTGSHEQYF. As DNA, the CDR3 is TGTGCCAGCAATTTGGGGACAGGGAGCCACGAGCAGTACTTC.

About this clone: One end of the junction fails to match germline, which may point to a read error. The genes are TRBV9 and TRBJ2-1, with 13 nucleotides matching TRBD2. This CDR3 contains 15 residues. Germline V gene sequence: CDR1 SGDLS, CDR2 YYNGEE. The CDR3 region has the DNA TGTGCCAGCAGCCTCACCGGGACTAGCGGGGATTCGAACCTCTTC. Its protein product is CASSLTGTSGDSNLF.

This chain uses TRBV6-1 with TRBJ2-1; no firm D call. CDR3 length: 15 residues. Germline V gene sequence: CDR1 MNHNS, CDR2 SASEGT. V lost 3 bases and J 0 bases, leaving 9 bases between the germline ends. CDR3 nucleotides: TGTGCCAGCAGTGAGAGCGAGAGCTCCTACAATGAGCAGTTCTTC. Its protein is CASSESESSYNEQFF.

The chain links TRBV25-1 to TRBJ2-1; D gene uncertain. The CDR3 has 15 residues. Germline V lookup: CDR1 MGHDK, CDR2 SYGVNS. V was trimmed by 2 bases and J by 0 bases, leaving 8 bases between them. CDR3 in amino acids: CASSEDISSYNEQFF. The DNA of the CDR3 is TGTGCCAGCAGTGAAGACATAAGCTCCTACAATGAGCAGTTCTTC.

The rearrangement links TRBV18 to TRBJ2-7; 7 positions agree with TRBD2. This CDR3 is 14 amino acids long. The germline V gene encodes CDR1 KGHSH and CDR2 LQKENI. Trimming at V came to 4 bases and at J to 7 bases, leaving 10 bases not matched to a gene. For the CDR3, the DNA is TGTGCCAGCTCACATAAGCGGGAAGATATAGAGCAGTACTTC. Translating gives CASSHKREDIEQYF.

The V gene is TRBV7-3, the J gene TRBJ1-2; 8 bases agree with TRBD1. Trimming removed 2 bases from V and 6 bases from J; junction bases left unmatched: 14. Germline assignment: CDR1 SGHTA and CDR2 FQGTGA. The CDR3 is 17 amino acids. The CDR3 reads CASSLYPAVRGRDGYTF. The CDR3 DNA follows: TGTGCCAGCAGCTTATACCCCGCGGTCAGGGGGCGAGATGGCTACACCTTC.